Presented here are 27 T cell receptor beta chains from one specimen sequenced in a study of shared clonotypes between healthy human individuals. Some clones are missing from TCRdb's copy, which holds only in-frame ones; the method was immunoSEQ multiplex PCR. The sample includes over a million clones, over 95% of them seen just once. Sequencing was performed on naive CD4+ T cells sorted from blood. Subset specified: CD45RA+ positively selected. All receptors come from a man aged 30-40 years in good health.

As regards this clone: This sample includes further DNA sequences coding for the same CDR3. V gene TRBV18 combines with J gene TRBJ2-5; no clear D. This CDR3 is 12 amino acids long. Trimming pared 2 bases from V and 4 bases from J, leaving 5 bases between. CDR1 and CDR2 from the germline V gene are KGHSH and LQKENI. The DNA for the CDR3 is TGTGCCAGCTCACCAAAGGGAGAGACCCAGTACTTC. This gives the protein CASSPKGETQYF.

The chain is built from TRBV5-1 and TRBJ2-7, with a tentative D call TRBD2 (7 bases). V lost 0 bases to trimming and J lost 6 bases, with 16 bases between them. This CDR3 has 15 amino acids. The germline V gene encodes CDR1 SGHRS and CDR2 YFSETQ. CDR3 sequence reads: CASSLALRGAGEQYF. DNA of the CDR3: TGCGCCAGCAGCTTGGCTCTTCGGGGGGCCGGCGAGCAGTACTTC.

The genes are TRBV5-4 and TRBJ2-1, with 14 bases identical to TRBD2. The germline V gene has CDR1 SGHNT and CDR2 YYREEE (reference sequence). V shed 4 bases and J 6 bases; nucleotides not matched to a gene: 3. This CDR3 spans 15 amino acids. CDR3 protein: CASSPGTSGGNEQFF. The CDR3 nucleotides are TGTGCCAGCAGCCCCGGGACTAGCGGGGGCAATGAGCAGTTCTTC.

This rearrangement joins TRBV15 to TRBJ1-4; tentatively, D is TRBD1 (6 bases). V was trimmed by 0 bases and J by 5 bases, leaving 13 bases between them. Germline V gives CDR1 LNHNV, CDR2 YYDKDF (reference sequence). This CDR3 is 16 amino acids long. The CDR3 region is CATSRELQGPNEKLFF. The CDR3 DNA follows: TGTGCCACCAGCAGAGAGTTGCAGGGGCCGAATGAAAAACTGTTTTTT. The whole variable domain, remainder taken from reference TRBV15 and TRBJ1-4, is DAMVIQNPRYQVTQFGKPVTLSCSQTLNHNVMYWYQQKSSQAPKLLFHYYDKDFNNEADTPDNFQSRRPNTSFCFLDIRSPGLGDTAMYLCATSRELQGPNEKLFFGSGTQLSVL.

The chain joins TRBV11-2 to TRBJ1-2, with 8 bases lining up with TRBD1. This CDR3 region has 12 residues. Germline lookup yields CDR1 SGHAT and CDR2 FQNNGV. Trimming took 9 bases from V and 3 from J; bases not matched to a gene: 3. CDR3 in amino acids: CASSRGHYGYTF. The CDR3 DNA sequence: TGTGCCAGTTCCAGGGGGCACTATGGCTACACCTTC. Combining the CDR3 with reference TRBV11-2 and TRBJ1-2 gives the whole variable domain EAGVAQSPRYKIIEKRQSVAFWCNPISGHATLYWYQQILGQGPKLLIQFQNNGVVDDSQLPKDRFSAERLKGVDSTLKIQPAKLEDSAVYLCASSRGHYGYTFGSGTRLTVV.

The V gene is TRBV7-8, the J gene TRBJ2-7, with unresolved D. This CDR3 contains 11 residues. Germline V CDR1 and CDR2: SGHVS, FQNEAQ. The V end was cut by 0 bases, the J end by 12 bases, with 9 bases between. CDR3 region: CASSLARSLYF. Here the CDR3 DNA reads TGTGCCAGCAGCTTAGCGCGCTCGCTGTACTTC.

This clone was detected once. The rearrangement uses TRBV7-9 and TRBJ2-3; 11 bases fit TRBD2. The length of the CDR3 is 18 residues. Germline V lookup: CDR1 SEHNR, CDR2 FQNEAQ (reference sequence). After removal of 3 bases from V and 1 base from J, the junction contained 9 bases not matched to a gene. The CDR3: CASSFRLAGNLGTDTQYF. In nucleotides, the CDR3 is TGTGCCAGCAGCTTCCGACTAGCGGGAAATTTGGGCACAGATACGCAGTATTTT. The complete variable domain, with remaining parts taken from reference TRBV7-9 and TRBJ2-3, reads DTGVSQNPRHKITKRGQNVTFRCDPISEHNRLYWYRQTLGQGPEFLTYFQNEAQLEKSRLLSDRFSAERPKGSFSTLEIQRTEQGDSAMYLCASSFRLAGNLGTDTQYFGPGTRLTVL.

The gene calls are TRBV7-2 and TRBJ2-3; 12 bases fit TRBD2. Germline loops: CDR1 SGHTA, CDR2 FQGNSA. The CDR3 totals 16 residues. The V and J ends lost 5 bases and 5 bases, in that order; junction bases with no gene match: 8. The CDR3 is CASSTLLAGGIDTQYF. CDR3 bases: TGTGCCAGCAGCACCCTGCTAGCGGGAGGGATAGATACGCAGTATTTT.

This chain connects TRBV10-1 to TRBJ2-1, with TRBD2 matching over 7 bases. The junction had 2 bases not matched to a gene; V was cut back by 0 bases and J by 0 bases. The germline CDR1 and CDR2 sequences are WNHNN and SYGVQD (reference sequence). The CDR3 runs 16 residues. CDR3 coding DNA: TGCGCCAGCAGTGAGTCTGCGGGAGACTCCTACAATGAGCAGTTCTTC. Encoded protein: CASSESAGDSYNEQFF.

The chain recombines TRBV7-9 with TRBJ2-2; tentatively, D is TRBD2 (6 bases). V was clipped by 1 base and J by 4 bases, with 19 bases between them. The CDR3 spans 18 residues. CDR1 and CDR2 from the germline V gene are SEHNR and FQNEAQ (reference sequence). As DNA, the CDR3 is TGTGCCAGCAGCTTAGGGGACTTAGAGCGGTACCGCACCGGGGAGCTGTTTTTT. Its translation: CASSLGDLERYRTGELFF.

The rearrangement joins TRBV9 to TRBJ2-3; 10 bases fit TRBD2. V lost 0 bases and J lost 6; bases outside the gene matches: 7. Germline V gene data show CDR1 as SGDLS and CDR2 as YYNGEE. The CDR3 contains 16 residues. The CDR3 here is CASSVAAGGPSDTQYF. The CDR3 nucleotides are TGTGCCAGCAGCGTAGCAGCGGGAGGGCCGTCGGATACGCAGTATTTT.

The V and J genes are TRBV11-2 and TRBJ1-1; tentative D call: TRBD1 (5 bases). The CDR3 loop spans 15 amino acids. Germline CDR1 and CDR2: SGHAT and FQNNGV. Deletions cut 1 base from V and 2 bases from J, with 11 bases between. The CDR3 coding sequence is TGTGCCAGCAGCTTAGTGCAGGGCCTAAACACTGAAGCTTTCTTT. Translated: CASSLVQGLNTEAFF.

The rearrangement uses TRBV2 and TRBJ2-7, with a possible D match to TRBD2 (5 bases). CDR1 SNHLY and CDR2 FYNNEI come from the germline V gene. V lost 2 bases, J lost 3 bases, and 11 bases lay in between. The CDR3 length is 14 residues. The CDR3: CASSEREGFYEQYF. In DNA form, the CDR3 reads TGTGCCAGCAGTGAACGGGAAGGGTTCTACGAGCAGTACTTC. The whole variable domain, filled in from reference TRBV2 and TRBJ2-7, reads EPEVTQTPSHQVTQMGQEVILRCVPISNHLYFYWYRQILGQKVEFLVSFYNNEISEKSEIFDDQFSVERPDGSNFTLKIRSTKLEDSAMYFCASSEREGFYEQYFGPGTRLTVT.

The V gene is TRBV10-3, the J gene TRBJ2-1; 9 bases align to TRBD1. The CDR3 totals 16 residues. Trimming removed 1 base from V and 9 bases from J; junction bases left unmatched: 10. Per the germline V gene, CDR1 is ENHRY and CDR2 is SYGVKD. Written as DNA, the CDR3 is TGTGCCATCAGTGAGTATGGGACAGGGCCGATTGCTGAGCAGTTCTTC. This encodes CAISEYGTGPIAEQFF.

CDR3 protein: CASSLELGGLGPRGYTF. The CDR3 nucleotides are TGTGCCAGCAGCTTAGAGCTAGGGGGTCTGGGACCCCGTGGCTACACCTTC. V is TRBV7-2 and J is TRBJ1-2, with D tentatively TRBD1 (6 bases). The CDR3 has 17 amino acids. Deletions cut 1 base from V and 7 bases from J, with 22 bases between. CDR1 SGHTA and CDR2 FQGNSA come from the germline V gene. The full variable domain, in which reference TRBV7-2 and TRBJ1-2 provide the parts outside the CDR3, is GAGVSQSPSNKVTEKGKDVELRCDPISGHTALYWYRQSLGQGLEFLIYFQGNSAPDKSGLPSDRFSAERTGGSVSTLTIQRTQQEDSAVYLCASSLELGGLGPRGYTFGSGTRLTVV.

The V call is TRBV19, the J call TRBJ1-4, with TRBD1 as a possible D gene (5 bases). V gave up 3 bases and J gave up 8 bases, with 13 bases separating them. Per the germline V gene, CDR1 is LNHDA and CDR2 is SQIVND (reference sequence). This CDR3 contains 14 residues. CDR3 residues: CASSILGAQEKLFF. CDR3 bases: TGTGCCAGTAGTATCCTCGGGGCCCAGGAAAAACTGTTTTTT.

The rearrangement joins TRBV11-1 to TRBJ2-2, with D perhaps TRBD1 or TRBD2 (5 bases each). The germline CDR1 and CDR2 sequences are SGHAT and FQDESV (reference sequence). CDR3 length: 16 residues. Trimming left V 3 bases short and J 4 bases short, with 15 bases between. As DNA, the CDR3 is TGTGCCAGCAGCTTGGGACCGCTTTCTTTCACCGGGGAGCTGTTTTTT. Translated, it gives CASSLGPLSFTGELFF.

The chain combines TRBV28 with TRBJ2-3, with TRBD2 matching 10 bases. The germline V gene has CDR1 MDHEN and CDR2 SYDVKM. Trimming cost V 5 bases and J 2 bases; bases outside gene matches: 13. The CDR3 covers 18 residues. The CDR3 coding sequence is TGTGCCAGCAGTCCGACGATAAGCGGGAGGGCCTACACAGATACGCAGTATTTT. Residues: CASSPTISGRAYTDTQYF.

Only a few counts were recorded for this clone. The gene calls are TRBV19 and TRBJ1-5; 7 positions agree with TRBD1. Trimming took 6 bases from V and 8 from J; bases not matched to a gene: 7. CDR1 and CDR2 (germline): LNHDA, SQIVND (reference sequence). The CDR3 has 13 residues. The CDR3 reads CASSRDRVEPQHF. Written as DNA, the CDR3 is TGTGCCAGTAGCAGAGACAGGGTCGAGCCCCAGCATTTT.

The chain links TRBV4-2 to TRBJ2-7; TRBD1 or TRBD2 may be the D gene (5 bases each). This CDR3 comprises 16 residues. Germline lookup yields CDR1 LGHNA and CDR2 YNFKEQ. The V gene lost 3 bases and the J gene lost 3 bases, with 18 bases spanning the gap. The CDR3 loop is CASSHPKGERYYEQYF. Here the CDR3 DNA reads TGTGCCAGCAGCCATCCTAAAGGGGAGCGGTACTACGAGCAGTACTTC.

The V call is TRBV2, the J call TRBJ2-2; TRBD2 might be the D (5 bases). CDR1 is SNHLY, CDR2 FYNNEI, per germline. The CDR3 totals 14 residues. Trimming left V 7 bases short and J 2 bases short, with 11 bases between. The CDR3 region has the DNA TGTGCCAGCACGGGATATCATAACACCGGGGAGCTGTTTTTT. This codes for CASTGYHNTGELFF.

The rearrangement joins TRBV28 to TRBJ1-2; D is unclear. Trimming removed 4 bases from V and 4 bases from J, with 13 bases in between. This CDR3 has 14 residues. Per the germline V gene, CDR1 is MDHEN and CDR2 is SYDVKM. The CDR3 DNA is TGTGCCAGCAGTTCTATTGAGAGGCTCTATGGCTACACCTTC. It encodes CASSSIERLYGYTF.

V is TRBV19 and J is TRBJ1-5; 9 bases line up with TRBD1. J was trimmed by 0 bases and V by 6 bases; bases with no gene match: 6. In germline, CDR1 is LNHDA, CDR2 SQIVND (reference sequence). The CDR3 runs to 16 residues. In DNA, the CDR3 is TGTGCCAGTAGGCCGGACAGGGGTTTTAGCAATCAGCCCCAGCATTTT. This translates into CASRPDRGFSNQPQHF.

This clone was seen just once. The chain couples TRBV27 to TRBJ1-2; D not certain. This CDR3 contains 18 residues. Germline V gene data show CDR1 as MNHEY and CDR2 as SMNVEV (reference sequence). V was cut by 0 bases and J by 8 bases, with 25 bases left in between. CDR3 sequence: CASSLSPIPGYSFEGYTF. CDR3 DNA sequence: TGTGCCAGCAGTTTATCCCCCATTCCGGGGTACTCCTTCGAGGGCTACACCTTC.

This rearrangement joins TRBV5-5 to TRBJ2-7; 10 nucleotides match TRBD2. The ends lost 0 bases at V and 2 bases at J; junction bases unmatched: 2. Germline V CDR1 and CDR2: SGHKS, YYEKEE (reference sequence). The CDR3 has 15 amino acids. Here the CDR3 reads CASSLALAGTYEQYF. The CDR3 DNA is TGTGCCAGCAGCTTGGCACTAGCGGGGACCTACGAGCAGTACTTC.

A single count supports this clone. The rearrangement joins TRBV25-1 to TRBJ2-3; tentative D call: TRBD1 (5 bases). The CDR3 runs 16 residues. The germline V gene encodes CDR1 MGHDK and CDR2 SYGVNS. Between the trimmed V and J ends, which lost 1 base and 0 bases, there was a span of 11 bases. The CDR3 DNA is TGTGCCAGCAGTGAATTGATAGGGGCAAGCACAGATACGCAGTATTTT. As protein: CASSELIGASTDTQYF.

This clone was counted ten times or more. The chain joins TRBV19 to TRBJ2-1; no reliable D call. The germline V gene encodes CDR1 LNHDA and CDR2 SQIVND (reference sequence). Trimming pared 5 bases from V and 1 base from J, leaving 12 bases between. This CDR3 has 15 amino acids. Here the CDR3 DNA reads TGTGCCAGTAGTCCAGGAGTGCCATCCTACAATGAGCAGTTCTTC. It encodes CASSPGVPSYNEQFF.